This T cell receptor (beta chain) was profiled in a study of blood T cell repertoires in COVID-19. Across the whole study: Sites in the United States, Italy and Spain provided acute and convalescent COVID-19 samples.

In the authors' workflow: By means of reference gene primer amplification, nucleated cell counts were estimated. Profiled with immunoSEQ multiplex PCR; TCRdb holds only in-frame clones, not every one. The V and J calls and clone size were taken over from that table, and D and trimming were inferred from the DNA. The data contain approximately 92,000 clones, over 80% of them singletons. The CDR3 totals 12 residues. V lost 5 bases and J lost 0, with 3 bases in between. Looked up from germline, CDR1 is SGHVS and CDR2 is FQNEAQ. The sequence was collected from a man at least 80 years old with acute or convalescent COVID-19. The genes are TRBV7-8 and TRBJ2-3; D is ambiguous. The sample taken for sequencing was peripheral blood. The chain's CDR3 is CASSPSTDTQYF. CDR3 DNA sequence: TGTGCCAGCAGCCCTAGCACAGATACGCAGTATTTT.